This T cell receptor beta chain was sequenced in a study of beta chain features in type 1 diabetes. Study-level background: All samples together contributed 100 million to 120 million sorted cells for examination.

Notes on the study in general: Researchers reported that naive, central memory and Treg TCRB repertoires appeared more similar in patients than in healthy donors. The study found moderately but significantly shorter TCRB CDR3s in all four CD4+ subsets of Type 1 diabetes patients.

V dropped 5 bases and J dropped 4; count of bases not matched to a gene: 10. Germline CDR1 is GTSNPN and CDR2 is SVGIG (reference sequence). This CDR3 contains 15 residues. As regards this clone: Its antigen is still unknown.

The isolated RNA, all of it, was reverse transcribed, so expressed TCRB transcripts were what got sequenced. Approximately 3.6 million reads per sample on average were obtained from naive, central memory and regulatory T cell samples. Sequencing used immunoSEQ multiplex PCR; TCRdb keeps in-frame clones, though not all of them. This table has about 410,000 clones, 14% appearing once. The chain joins TRBV30 to TRBJ2-1; 8 nucleotides agree with TRBD2. This TCR was recovered from a man younger than 40 in good health. What was sequenced was naive CD4+ T cells from blood. DNA of the CDR3: TGTGCCTGGGCGGGGGGACATAGTCCTTACAATGAGCAGTTCTTC. It codes for CAWAGGHSPYNEQFF.